The T cell receptor beta chain under discussion was sequenced for a study of patients and donors after allogeneic stem cell transplantation. This clonotype was seen a handful of times. TCRdb independently ran MiXCR on the RT-PCR reads; one entry per CDR3 protein. Here the sample spans about 960,000 distinct CDR3 sequences, 18% being singletons. The TCR originated in a human donor who was either an allogeneic HSCT recipient or a stem cell or donor lymphocyte infusion donor (not recorded which). It is not recorded whose cells these are; they may come from a transplant donor. The source material was blood, either unsorted or a sorted T cell fraction (not recorded which).

The CDR3, as DNA: TGTGCCAGTCAGGACAGGGGGCGCGGTGAGCAGTTCTTC. It yields the protein CASQDRGRGEQFF. The chain uses TRBV19 and TRBJ2-1; TRBD1 matches 11 bases. The CDR3 has 13 amino acids. CDR1 is LNHDA and CDR2 is SQIVND in the germline V gene (reference sequence). V shed 8 bases, J shed 9 bases, and the junction held 6 bases outside the gene matches.